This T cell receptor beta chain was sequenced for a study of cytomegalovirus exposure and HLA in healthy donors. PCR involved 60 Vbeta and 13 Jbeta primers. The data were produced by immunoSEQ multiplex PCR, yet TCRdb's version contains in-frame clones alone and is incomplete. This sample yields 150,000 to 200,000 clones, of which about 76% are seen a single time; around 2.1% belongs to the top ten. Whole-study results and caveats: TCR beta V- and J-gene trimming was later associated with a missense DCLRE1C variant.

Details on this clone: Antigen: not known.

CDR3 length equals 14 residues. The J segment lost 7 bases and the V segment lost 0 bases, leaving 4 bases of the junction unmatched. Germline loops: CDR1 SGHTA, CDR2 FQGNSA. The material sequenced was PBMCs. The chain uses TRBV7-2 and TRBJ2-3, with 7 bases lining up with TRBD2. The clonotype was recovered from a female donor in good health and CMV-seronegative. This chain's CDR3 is CASSLASTSYTQYF. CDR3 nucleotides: TGTGCCAGCAGCTTAGCCTCGACTAGCTATACGCAGTATTTT. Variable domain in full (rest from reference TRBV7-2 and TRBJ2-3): GAGVSQSPSNKVTEKGKDVELRCDPISGHTALYWYRQSLGQGLEFLIYFQGNSAPDKSGLPSDRFSAERTGGSVSTLTIQRTQQEDSAVYLCASSLASTSYTQYFGPGTRLTVL.